A selection of T cell receptor beta chains follows, all from one sample in a study of blood T cell repertoires in COVID-19. Profiled with immunoSEQ multiplex PCR; TCRdb holds only in-frame clones, not every one. In the table there are 220,000 or so clones, around 83% of which are singletons. Specimen: peripheral blood. The receptors were gathered from a man aged 45 to 65 who had recovered from COVID-19. The CDR3 runs from the conserved cysteine through the conserved F or W. Each record gives: D gene, J gene, V gene, clone size, CDR3 DNA, CDR3 protein. D genes are given only for firm matches. Clone size, where shown, is once, few, many, or a class for clones that have expanded.

NA	TRBJ1-6	TRBV6-5	NA	TGTGCCAGCAGGGCTCGGGGGGGGTCGGATTCACCCCTCCACTTT	CASRARGGSDSPLHF
TRBD2	TRBJ2-3	TRBV5-5	few	TGTGCCAGCAGCTCCCTAGCGGGAAGGTCAGATACGCAGTATTTT	CASSSLAGRSDTQYF
NA	TRBJ2-2	TRBV7-2	NA	TGTGCCAGCCAAAGCTGGGCTAGCTCGAACACCGGGGAGCTGTTTTTT	CASQSWASSNTGELFF
TRBD2	TRBJ2-1	TRBV5-1	few	TGCGCCAGCAGCGCTTCTAAACTAGCGGGAGTATCCTACAATGAGCAGTTCTTC	CASSASKLAGVSYNEQFF
TRBD2	TRBJ2-7	TRBV18	NA	TGTGCCAGCTCACCGGGACTAGCGGGAGTCTACGAGCAGTACTTC	CASSPGLAGVYEQYF
NA	TRBJ1-2	TRBV3-1/TRBV3-2	NA	TGTGCCAGCAGCCCAACAGGAAAAACTAACTATGGCTACACCTTC	CASSPTGKTNYGYTF
NA	TRBJ2-2	TRBV12-3/TRBV12-4	NA	TGTGCCAGCGGGAGCGGTAACACCGGGGAGCTGTTTTTT	CASGSGNTGELFF
TRBD2	TRBJ2-5	TRBV7-9	NA	TGTGCCAGCAGCTTAGCGCCGGGGGGGGCGGCCCAGTACTTC	CASSLAPGGAAQYF
NA	TRBJ1-2	TRBV5-1	few	TGCGCCAGCAGCTTGGCGGGAACCGGCTATGGCTACACCTTC	CASSLAGTGYGYTF
NA	TRBJ1-1	TRBV7-2	NA	TGTGCCAGCAGCTCGAATTGGGGGGACACTGAAGCTTTCTTT	CASSSNWGDTEAFF
TRBD1	TRBJ2-3	TRBV30	NA	TGTGCCTGCCAGGGGACAGTTAGCACAGATACGCAGTATTTT	CACQGTVSTDTQYF
NA	TRBJ1-3	TRBV28	NA	TGTGCCAGCAGTTTAGACACGGTCTCTGGAAACACCATATATTTT	CASSLDTVSGNTIYF
TRBD2	TRBJ2-5	TRBV5-1	NA	TGCGCCAGCAGCTCGGAAGCGGGAGCACAGACCCAGTACTTC	CASSSEAGAQTQYF
TRBD1	TRBJ1-3	TRBV6-2/TRBV6-3	NA	TGTGCCAGCAGTAGGGACAGGAGCTCTGGAAACACCATATATTTT	CASSRDRSSGNTIYF
TRBD1	TRBJ2-1	TRBV4-1	NA	TGCGCCAGCAGCCAAGACGGGACAGGGGGCGCCAGGGATGAGCAGTTCTTC	CASSQDGTGGARDEQFF
TRBD2	TRBJ2-7	TRBV5-6	NA	TGTGCCAGCAGCTTGGGTAGCGGGAGGTACGAGCAGTACTTC	CASSLGSGRYEQYF
NA	TRBJ2-7	TRBV27	few	TGTGCCAGCAGTCCGGAGGGGAGCGTAACGAGCTCCTACGAGCAGTACTTC	CASSPEGSVTSSYEQYF
NA	TRBJ2-1	TRBV5-1	NA	TGCGCCAGCAGCTTGGTAGGAGGGAATGAGCAGTTCTTC	CASSLVGGNEQFF
TRBD2	TRBJ2-3	TRBV10-2	NA	TGCGCCAGCAGTGATTGGACTAGCGGGAGGGCCCGGGATACGCAGTATTTT	CASSDWTSGRARDTQYF
NA	TRBJ2-7	TRBV5-4	NA	TGTGCCAGCAGCGTACGGGGGAAGGAGTACGAGCAGTACTTC	CASSVRGKEYEQYF
TRBD2	TRBJ2-1	TRBV28	NA	TGTGCCAGCAGTTCGACTAGCGGACCAAGGGGTGAGCAGTTCTTC	CASSSTSGPRGEQFF
TRBD1	TRBJ1-2	TRBV6-5	NA	TGTGCCAGCAGTAGCACAGGGGGCTTTGGCTACACCTTC	CASSSTGGFGYTF
TRBD2	TRBJ2-1	TRBV2	NA	TGTGCCAGCAACTCTTTGGCGGGAGGTGACAATGAGCAGTTCTTC	CASNSLAGGDNEQFF
NA	TRBJ1-2	TRBV5-1	NA	TGCGCCAGCAGCTTGAACTCCTATGGCTACACCTTC	CASSLNSYGYTF
TRBD1	TRBJ1-1	TRBV7-2	NA	TGTGCCAGCAGCTTCGACAGGGTGAACACTGAAGCTTTCTTT	CASSFDRVNTEAFF
NA	TRBJ2-6	TRBV6-5	NA	TGTGCCAGCAGTTACTTGACAGCCGCTGGGGCCAACGTCCTGACTTTC	CASSYLTAAGANVLTF
NA	TRBJ1-5	TRBV12-3/TRBV12-4	NA	TGTGCCAGCAGGCAGGGTAATCAGCCCCAGCATTTT	CASRQGNQPQHF
TRBD2	TRBJ2-7	TRBV18	NA	TGTGCCAGCTCACCAGCCGCGGGAGGGCCTGCCGAGCAGTACTTC	CASSPAAGGPAEQYF
TRBD1	TRBJ2-1	TRBV6-5	NA	TGTGCCAGCAGGCATGACAGGGGGAACTACAATGAGCAGTTCTTC	CASRHDRGNYNEQFF
TRBD2	TRBJ2-1	TRBV18	NA	TGTGCCAGCTCACGAAGGACTAGCGGGAGTGGTAATGAGCAGTTCTTC	CASSRRTSGSGNEQFF
TRBD1	TRBJ2-7	TRBV18	NA	TGTGCCAGCTCACCACCGGGACAGGGGCTTGGCGAGCAGTACTTC	CASSPPGQGLGEQYF
TRBD2	TRBJ2-2	TRBV6-2/TRBV6-3	NA	TGTGCCAGCAGCACCGGGACTAGTACCACCGGGGAGCTGTTTTTT	CASSTGTSTTGELFF
TRBD2	TRBJ2-1	TRBV7-2	NA	TGTGCCAGCAGCCCCGCTCCTGGGGCGGGGGGCTCCTACAATGAGCAGTTCTTC	CASSPAPGAGGSYNEQFF